This TCR beta chain was identified in a study of tumor and adjacent non-tumor tissue in lung cancer. Study information: The cohort had around eleven adenocarcinoma, a couple of squamous cell and 1 small cell patients. Whole-study results and caveats: In normal lung, the top 100 clones were significantly more dominant than in tumor. Patients with more diverse tumor TCRs had worse survival. Tumor tissue had significantly higher TCR diversity than normal lung.

The library came from three nested PCR rounds adapted from ARM-PCR protocols. TCRdb re-analysed the multiplex PCR reads in MiXCR, keeping a single row per CDR3 protein. The sample lists approximately 120,000 distinct CDR3 sequences, under 65% occurring once. Germline assignment: CDR1 MNHNS and CDR2 SASEGT. V was pared by 6 bases and J by 2 bases, with 8 bases between. The CDR3 runs 12 residues. Of note for this clonotype: Its cognate antigen is unknown. This may stem from a read error, because a much larger clone lies one nucleotide away.

This sample's RNA came from whole unsorted tissue. More than 3 cm separated this lung sample from the edge of the tumor. This chain joins TRBV6-1 and TRBJ2-7; D not certain. Sequencing was done on a sample of distant non-tumor lung tissue. The sequence derives from a man in his 60s with non-small cell lung cancer. CDR3 DNA sequence: TGTGCCAGCAGCCAGGAGACCTACGAGCAGTACTTC. It codes for CASSQETYEQYF.